This entry concerns a single T cell receptor (beta chain). This entry comes from a study of T cell changes during pregnancy in multiple sclerosis. Sequencing was performed with immunoSEQ multiplex PCR; in TCRdb, only in-frame clones are kept and a portion is missing. The sample records approximately 60,000 clones, approximately 90% being singletons. Germline V gene sequence: CDR1 SGHTA, CDR2 FQGNSA. V was trimmed by 4 bases and J by 7 bases, leaving 11 bases between them. This CDR3 is built from 13 residues. The sample taken for sequencing was peripheral blood from another person, used as feeder cells. The receptor comes from a human donor whose cells served as feeder cells for cultures in a pregnancy study. The chain has TRBV7-2 and TRBJ2-1; perhaps D is TRBD1 or TRBD2 (7 bases each). CDR3 residues: CASSSQGGNEQFF. CDR3 nucleotide sequence: TGTGCCAGCAGCTCGCAGGGGGGGAATGAGCAGTTCTTC.